This TCR beta chain was found in a study of shared clonotypes between healthy human individuals. Across the whole study: There were three CD4 naive, three CD4 memory, two CD8 naive and one CD8 memory plates per donor. General observations from the study: Rarefaction showed sorted-subset sequencing was incomplete despite large depth. A handful of donors held approximately 4.6% of naive CD4 clonotypes in common.

Germline lookup yields CDR1 SNHLY and CDR2 FYNNEI. The V end lost 6 bases, the J end lost 3 bases, and 20 bases lay between the germline ends. This CDR3 spans 16 amino acids. Repertoires were generated with immunoSEQ multiplex PCR, while TCRdb's copy carries only in-frame clones and drops some. The profile shows over 2 million clones, about 94% of them singletons. Comments on this clone: Its antigen is not identified.

Naive CD8 cells lacked CD45RO and underwent positive selection for CCR7, leaving out terminally differentiated effector memory CD45RA+ cells. All donors were healthy HIV-negative adults lacking recent acute infections or vaccinations. The material sequenced was naive CD8+ T cells sorted from blood. The V and J genes are TRBV2 and TRBJ1-2; tentative D call: TRBD1 (5 bases). This clonotype originated in a man aged 18 to 35 in good health. CDR3 nucleotide sequence: TGTGCCAGCAGCCTAAATCTCAGGGCAGAGGACTATGGCTACACCTTC. It specifies CASSLNLRAEDYGYTF. Drawing the rest from reference TRBV2 and TRBJ1-2, the complete variable domain is EPEVTQTPSHQVTQMGQEVILRCVPISNHLYFYWYRQILGQKVEFLVSFYNNEISEKSEIFDDQFSVERPDGSNFTLKIRSTKLEDSAMYFCASSLNLRAEDYGYTFGSGTRLTVV.